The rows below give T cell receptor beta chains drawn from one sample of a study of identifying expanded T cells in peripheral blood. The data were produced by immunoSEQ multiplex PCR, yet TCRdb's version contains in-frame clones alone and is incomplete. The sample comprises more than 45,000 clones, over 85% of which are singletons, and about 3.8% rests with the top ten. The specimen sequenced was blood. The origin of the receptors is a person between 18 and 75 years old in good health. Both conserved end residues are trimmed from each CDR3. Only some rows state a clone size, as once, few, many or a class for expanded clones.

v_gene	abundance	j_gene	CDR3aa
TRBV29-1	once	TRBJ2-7	SVDMDGTYEQY
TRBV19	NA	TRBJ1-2	ASSRSGTGSFYGYT
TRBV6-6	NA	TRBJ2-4	ASSYSRPGIQY
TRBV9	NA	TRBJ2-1	ASSGGSQGNEQF
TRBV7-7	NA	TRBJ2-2	ASSPGQGNVGELF
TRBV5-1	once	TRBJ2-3	ASSFRGSDTQY
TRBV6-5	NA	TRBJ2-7	ASSSSGTAYEQY
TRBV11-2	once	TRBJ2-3	ASSTGLASATDTQY
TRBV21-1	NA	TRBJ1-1	ASSKGGTEAF
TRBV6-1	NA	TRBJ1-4	ASIEAGTGEKLF
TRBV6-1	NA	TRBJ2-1	ASMRAGVYNEQF
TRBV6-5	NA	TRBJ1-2	ASSYSPRVTYGYT
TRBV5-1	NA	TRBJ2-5	ASLSTDQETQY
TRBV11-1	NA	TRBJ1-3	ASSLSPGNTIY
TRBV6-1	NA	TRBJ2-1	ASSEVGSSEQF
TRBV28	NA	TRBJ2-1	ASSQYGQGSYNEQF
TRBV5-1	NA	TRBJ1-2	ASSLQGSGYGYT
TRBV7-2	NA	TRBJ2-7	ASSLGTSGSYEQY
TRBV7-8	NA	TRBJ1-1	ASSLLGGQTNTEAF
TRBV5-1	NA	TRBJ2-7	ASSLEVAAVFEQY
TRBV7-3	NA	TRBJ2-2	ASSPRGGSNTGELF
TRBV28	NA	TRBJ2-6	ASSLQTVLSGANVLT
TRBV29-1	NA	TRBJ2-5	SVDSGGLVETQY
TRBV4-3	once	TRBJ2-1	ASSQDPTGSYNEQF